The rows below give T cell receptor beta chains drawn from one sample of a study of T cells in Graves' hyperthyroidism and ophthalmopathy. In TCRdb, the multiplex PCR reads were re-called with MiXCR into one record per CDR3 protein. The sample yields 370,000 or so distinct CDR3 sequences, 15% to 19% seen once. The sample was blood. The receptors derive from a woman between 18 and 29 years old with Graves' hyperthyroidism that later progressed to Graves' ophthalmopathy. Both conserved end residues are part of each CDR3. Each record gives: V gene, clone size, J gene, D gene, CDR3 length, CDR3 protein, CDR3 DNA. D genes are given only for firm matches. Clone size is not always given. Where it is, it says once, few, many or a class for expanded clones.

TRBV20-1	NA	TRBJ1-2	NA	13	CSAPPQGNYGYTF	TGCAGTGCTCCGCCCCAGGGAAACTATGGCTACACCTTC
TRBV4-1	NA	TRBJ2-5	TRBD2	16	CASSPREREVQETQYF	TGCGCCAGCAGCCCTCGCGAGCGGGAGGTCCAAGAGACCCAGTACTTC
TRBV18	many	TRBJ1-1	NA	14	CASSPGYKGTEAFF	TGTGCCAGCTCACCCGGGTATAAGGGGACTGAAGCTTTCTTT
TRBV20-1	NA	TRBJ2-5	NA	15	CSARMRERASETQYF	TGCAGTGCTAGAATGCGTGAGAGGGCTTCGGAGACCCAGTACTTC
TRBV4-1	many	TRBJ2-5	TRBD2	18	CASSQEGPSSGIGETQYF	TGCGCCAGCAGCCAAGAAGGACCCAGCAGCGGGATAGGGGAGACCCAGTACTTC
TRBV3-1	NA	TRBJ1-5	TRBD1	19	CAGSQDMGQERKSNQPQHF	TGTGCCGGCAGCCAAGATATGGGACAGGAGAGAAAAAGCAATCAGCCCCAGCATTTT
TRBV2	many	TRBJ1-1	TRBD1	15	CASSPKQGRNTEAFF	TGTGCCAGCAGTCCCAAACAGGGGCGGAACACTGAAGCTTTCTTT
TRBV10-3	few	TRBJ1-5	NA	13	CAIRQTLNQPQHF	TGTGCCATCAGACAGACACTGAATCAGCCCCAGCATTTT
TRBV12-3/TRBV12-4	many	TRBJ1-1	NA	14	CASSLQAMNTEAFF	TGTGCCAGCAGTTTACAGGCAATGAACACTGAAGCTTTCTTT
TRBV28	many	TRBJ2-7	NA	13	CASRSGASYEQYF	TGTGCCAGCAGATCAGGTGCTTCCTACGAGCAGTACTTC
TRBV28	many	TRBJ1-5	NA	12	CASSLENQPQHF	TGTGCCAGCAGTTTAGAGAATCAGCCCCAGCATTTT
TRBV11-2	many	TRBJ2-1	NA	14	CASSLISSYNEQFF	TGTGCCAGCAGCTTAATCAGCTCCTACAATGAGCAGTTCTTC
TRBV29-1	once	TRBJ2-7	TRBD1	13	CSVHRQGVYEQYF	TGCAGCGTTCATAGACAGGGTGTCTACGAGCAGTACTTC
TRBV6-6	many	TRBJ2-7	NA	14	CASSYYYPPSEQYF	TGTGCCAGCAGTTACTACTATCCCCCCTCGGAGCAGTACTTC
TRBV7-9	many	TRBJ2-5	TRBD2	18	CASSPGLLAGEDQETQYF	TGTGCCAGCAGCCCCGGGCTCCTAGCGGGAGAGGACCAAGAGACCCAGTACTTC
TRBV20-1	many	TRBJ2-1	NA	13	CSAGSGIYNEQFF	TGCAGTGCCGGTAGCGGAATATACAATGAGCAGTTCTTC
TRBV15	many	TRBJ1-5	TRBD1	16	CATSREYRGPGQPQHF	TGTGCCACCAGCAGAGAGTACAGGGGGCCGGGGCAGCCCCAGCATTTT
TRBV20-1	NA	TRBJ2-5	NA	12	CSAGRGMETQYF	TGCAGTGCCGGTAGGGGTATGGAGACCCAGTACTTC
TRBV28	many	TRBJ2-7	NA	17	CASSLIQRLREGYEQYF	TGTGCCAGCAGTTTGATCCAGCGGCTCAGGGAAGGTTACGAGCAGTACTTC
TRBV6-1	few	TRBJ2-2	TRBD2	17	CASSLGREGLWVGELFF	TGTGCCAGCAGTTTGGGAAGGGAGGGGTTGTGGGTCGGGGAGCTGTTTTTT
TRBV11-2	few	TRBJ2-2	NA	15	CASRGMGPNTGELFF	TGTGCCAGCAGGGGAATGGGGCCCAACACCGGGGAGCTGTTTTTT
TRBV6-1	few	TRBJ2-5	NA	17	CASSEAPRLNQDETQYF	TGTGCCAGCAGTGAAGCACCCCGGCTCAACCAAGATGAGACCCAGTACTTC
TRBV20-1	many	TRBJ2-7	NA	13	CSAPDRDFYEQYF	TGCAGTGCTCCCGACAGGGACTTCTACGAGCAGTACTTC
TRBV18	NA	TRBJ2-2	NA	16	CASSPSSRVNTGELFF	TGTGCCAGCTCACCCAGCAGCAGGGTCAACACCGGGGAGCTGTTTTTT
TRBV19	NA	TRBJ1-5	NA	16	CASSMGHRPGDQPQHF	TGTGCCAGTAGTATGGGGCACAGACCTGGAGATCAGCCCCAGCATTTT
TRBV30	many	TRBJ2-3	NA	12	CAWSVTSDAQYF	TGTGCCTGGAGTGTAACTTCGGATGCGCAGTATTTT
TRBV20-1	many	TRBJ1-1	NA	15	CSARDLGQANTEAFF	TGCAGTGCTAGAGATCTTGGTCAGGCGAACACTGAAGCTTTCTTT
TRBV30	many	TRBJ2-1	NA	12	CAWSEVDNEQFF	TGTGCCTGGAGCGAAGTGGACAATGAGCAGTTCTTC
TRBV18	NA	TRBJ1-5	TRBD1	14	CASSGQGKDQPQHF	TGTGCCAGCTCGGGACAGGGGAAGGATCAGCCCCAGCATTTT
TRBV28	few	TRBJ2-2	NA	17	CAALREGRGANTGELFF	TGTGCCGCGTTACGAGAGGGCAGGGGGGCGAACACCGGGGAGCTGTTTTTT
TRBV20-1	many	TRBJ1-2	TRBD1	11	CSPQGRDGYTF	TGCAGTCCACAGGGGCGGGATGGCTACACCTTC
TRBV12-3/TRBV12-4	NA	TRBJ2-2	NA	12	CASGPLAGELFF	TGTGCCAGCGGCCCCCTAGCCGGGGAGCTGTTTTTT
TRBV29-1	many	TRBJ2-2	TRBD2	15	CSVEGEREHTGELFF	TGCAGCGTTGAGGGCGAGCGGGAGCACACCGGGGAGCTGTTTTTT
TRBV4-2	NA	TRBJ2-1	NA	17	CASSQQHGRFSYNEQFF	TGTGCCAGCAGCCAACAACACGGGAGATTCTCCTACAATGAGCAGTTCTTC
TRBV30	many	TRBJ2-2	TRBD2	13	CAWSLAGTGELFF	TGTGCCTGGAGCCTAGCGGGGACCGGGGAGCTGTTTTTT
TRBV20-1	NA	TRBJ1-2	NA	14	CSAPNRDPNYGYTF	TGCAGTGCCCCGAACAGGGATCCTAACTATGGCTACACCTTC
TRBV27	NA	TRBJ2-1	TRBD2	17	CASSGRLAGGNVDEQFF	TGTGCCAGCAGTGGGAGACTAGCGGGAGGGAATGTCGATGAGCAGTTCTTC
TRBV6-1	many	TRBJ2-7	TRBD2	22	CASSAHPTHTHLRWEGSYEQYF	TGTGCCAGCAGTGCTCACCCAACGCATACTCACCTTCGGTGGGAGGGCTCGTACGAGCAGTACTTC
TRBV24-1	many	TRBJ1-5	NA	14	CATSRGGGNQPQHF	TGTGCCACCAGTAGGGGAGGGGGCAATCAGCCCCAGCATTTT
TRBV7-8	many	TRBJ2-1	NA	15	CASSSGTVKNNEQFF	TGTGCCAGCAGCTCCGGGACTGTGAAAAACAATGAGCAGTTCTTC